The 16 T cell receptor beta chains below all came from one sample that was sequenced in a study of EBV T-cell therapy then PD-1 blockade in nasopharyngeal carcinoma. These receptors have no known antigen. Time point described: 266 days after commencement of treatment, after nivolumab therapy. The treatment is: AdE1-LMPpoly-expanded autologous EBV-specific T-cell therapy followed by anti-PD-1 nivolumab. The protocol was immunoSEQ multiplex PCR, while the TCRdb copy is restricted to in-frame clones and leaves out a portion. In the table there are approximately 22,000 clones, around 84% of which are singletons. The sample consisted of CD8+ T cells from blood, taken at roughly day 270 from a patient whose treatment included autologous EBV-specific T cells and nivolumab. Receptors were obtained from a man aged 40-50 years with nasopharyngeal carcinoma.

The J gene is TRBJ1-6, the V gene TRBV6-1; TRBD1 is a possible D gene (6 bases). CDR3 length: 16 amino acids. V was pared by 4 bases and J by 6 bases, with 16 bases between. CDR1 MNHNS and CDR2 SASEGT come from the germline V gene. The CDR3 DNA reads as TGTGCCAGCAGTGCACAGGGACCTGTGGCTAATTCACCCCTCCACTTT. Translation: CASSAQGPVANSPLHF.

This chain connects TRBV9 to TRBJ2-2; 7 positions agree with TRBD1. Germline V gives CDR1 SGDLS, CDR2 YYNGEE. Germline trimming cut 3 bases from V and 3 bases from J; bases unmatched to any gene: 11. The CDR3 loop spans 17 amino acids. The CDR3 DNA reads as TGTGCCAGCAGCGACCCTCCGGGACAGTACGACACCGGGGAGCTGTTTTTT. This encodes CASSDPPGQYDTGELFF.

This chain links TRBV7-9 with TRBJ2-1; D perhaps matches TRBD2 (5 bases). The CDR3 has 15 residues. Trimming cost V 4 bases and J 8 bases, with 18 bases left between them. Germline CDR1 is SEHNR and CDR2 is FQNEAQ (reference sequence). Here the CDR3 DNA reads TGTGCCAGCAGCTCCCCGGAGAGGGCTAGTGATGAGCAGTTCTTC. Residues: CASSSPERASDEQFF.

The chain joins TRBV27 to TRBJ1-6; D is unclear. Germline loops: CDR1 MNHEY, CDR2 SMNVEV (reference sequence). This CDR3 comprises 14 residues. The V and J ends lost 7 bases and 1 base respectively, with 8 bases between them. CDR3 DNA: TGTGCCAGCAAATATAGTTCCTATAATTCACCCCTCCACTTT. Its translation is CASKYSSYNSPLHF.

This chain uses TRBV7-8 with TRBJ2-2; D call uncertain. Trimming cost V 3 bases and J 0 bases, with 8 bases left between them. Germline V gene lookup returns CDR1 SGHVS and CDR2 FQNEAQ. This CDR3 comprises 15 residues. The CDR3, as DNA: TGTGCCAGCAGCTTTCGGACGGCGAACACCGGGGAGCTGTTTTTT. Its translation: CASSFRTANTGELFF.

The gene calls are TRBV24-1 and TRBJ1-1; the D gene is possibly TRBD1 (5 bases). The V gene's germline CDR1 is KGHDR and CDR2 SFDVKD. The germline V and J ends were trimmed by 3 bases and 4 bases, with 8 bases remaining between them. The length of the CDR3 is 13 residues. The CDR3 DNA is TGTGCCACCAGTGATCCAGGGACCACTGAAGCTTTCTTT. Amino acids: CATSDPGTTEAFF.

This sequence joins TRBV6-1 and TRBJ2-1, with TRBD2 identical over 15 bases. The CDR3 has 15 amino acids. Germline V lookup: CDR1 MNHNS, CDR2 SASEGT. Trimming took 3 bases from V and 7 from J; bases not matched to a gene: 1. The DNA for the CDR3 is TGTGCCAGCAGTGAGGGGACTAGCGGGGGGAATGAGCAGTTCTTC. Translation: CASSEGTSGGNEQFF.

The chain links TRBV27 to TRBJ2-7; 10 bases fit TRBD2. J lost 2 bases, V lost 2 bases, and 3 bases had no gene match. Per germline, CDR1 MNHEY and CDR2 SMNVEV (reference sequence). The CDR3 runs 15 residues. CDR3 residues: CASSLTLAGAYEQYF. CDR3 sequence (DNA): TGTGCCAGCAGTTTAACCCTAGCGGGGGCCTACGAGCAGTACTTC.

This rearrangement joins TRBV27 to TRBJ1-6; unclear D gene. The V gene lost 2 bases and the J gene lost 8 bases, with 7 bases spanning the gap. The V gene's germline CDR1 is MNHEY and CDR2 SMNVEV (reference sequence). This CDR3 is built from 13 residues. In DNA form, the CDR3 reads TGTGCCAGCAGTTTAACCTTGTATTCACCCCTCCACTTT. This gives the protein CASSLTLYSPLHF.

This clone has a single count. The rearrangement uses TRBV27 and TRBJ1-1, with a tentative D call TRBD1 (6 bases). This CDR3 is built from 11 residues. Germline CDR1 and CDR2: MNHEY and SMNVEV (reference sequence). The V gene lost 6 bases and the J gene lost 7 bases, with 9 bases spanning the gap. The CDR3 spells CASSWGLEAFF. The DNA of the CDR3 is TGTGCCAGCAGCTGGGGGCTTGAAGCTTTCTTT.

V is TRBV27 and J is TRBJ1-5; D uncertain. The V end lost 6 bases, the J end lost 6 bases, and 15 bases lay between the germline ends. This CDR3 spans 14 amino acids. CDR1 MNHEY and CDR2 SMNVEV come from the germline V gene (reference sequence). The CDR3 DNA reads TGTGCCAGCAGCCCCGTGGTGTCGGGTCAGCCCCAGCATTTT. Its translation is CASSPVVSGQPQHF.

This rearrangement joins TRBV4-1 to TRBJ2-7, with D possibly matching TRBD1 (5 bases). Trimming shortened V by 0 bases and J by 0 bases, and 9 bases separated the two germline ends. The germline gives CDR1 MGHRA, CDR2 YSYEKL. This CDR3 spans 15 amino acids. The CDR3 nucleotides are TGCGCCAGCAGCCAAGAGACAGCGAGCTCCTACGAGCAGTACTTC. This encodes CASSQETASSYEQYF.

V gene TRBV6-2 or TRBV6-3 combines with J gene TRBJ1-1, with TRBD1 as a possible D gene (5 bases). The CDR3 is made up of 21 amino acids. V lost 0 bases, J lost 3 bases, and 29 bases lay in between. CDR1 and CDR2 from the germline V gene are MNHEY and SVGEGT. CDR3 in DNA: TGTGCCAGCAGTTACTCATCCGGCCCGTGGGGCATTCATCCTGAGGACACTGAAGCTTTCTTT. Protein: CASSYSSGPWGIHPEDTEAFF.

This chain uses TRBV19 with TRBJ1-1; D call uncertain. V lost 8 bases to trimming and J lost 7 bases, with 14 bases between them. Germline CDR1 and CDR2: LNHDA and SQIVND (reference sequence). This CDR3 has 12 amino acids. Here the CDR3 reads CASVFRPREAFF. The DNA for the CDR3 is TGTGCCAGTGTCTTTCGACCCCGTGAAGCTTTCTTT.

The rearrangement joins TRBV6-6 to TRBJ2-5, with a tentative D call TRBD2 (6 bases). Trimming left V 2 bases short and J 2 bases short, with 9 bases between. CDR1 is MNHNY, CDR2 SVGAGI, per germline (reference sequence). The CDR3 has 14 amino acids. CDR3 region: CASSYIGGQETQYF. The CDR3 bases are TGTGCCAGCAGTTACATCGGGGGACAAGAGACCCAGTACTTC.

The chain combines TRBV9 with TRBJ2-3; TRBD2 matches at 8 bases. The V segment lost 0 bases and the J segment 2 bases; nucleotides outside the gene matches: 11. The CDR3 runs 18 residues. CDR1 and CDR2 from the germline V gene are SGDLS and YYNGEE. In DNA, the CDR3 is TGTGCCAGCAGCGTAGAGGGGCGAGCGGGGGCCCACACAGATACGCAGTATTTT. Translated: CASSVEGRAGAHTDTQYF.